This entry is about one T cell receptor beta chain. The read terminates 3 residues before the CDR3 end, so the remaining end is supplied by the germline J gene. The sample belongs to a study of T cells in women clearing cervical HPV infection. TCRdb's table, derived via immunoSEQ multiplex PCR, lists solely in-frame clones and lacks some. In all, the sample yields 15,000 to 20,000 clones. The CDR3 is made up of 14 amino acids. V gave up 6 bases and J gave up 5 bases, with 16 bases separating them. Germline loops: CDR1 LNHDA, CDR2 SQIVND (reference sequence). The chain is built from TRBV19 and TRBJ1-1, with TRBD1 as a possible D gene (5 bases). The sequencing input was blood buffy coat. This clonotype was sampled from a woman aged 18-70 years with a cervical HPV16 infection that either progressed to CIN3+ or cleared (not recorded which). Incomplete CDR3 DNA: TGTGCCAGTAGCTCAGGCCTGGGGCCTACTGAA. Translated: CASSSGLGPTE. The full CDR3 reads CASSSGLGPTEAFF.